Listed below are T cell receptor beta chains from one sample, sequenced in a study of cytomegalovirus exposure and HLA in healthy donors. The method was immunoSEQ multiplex PCR; TCRdb's version includes in-frame clones alone and lacks a portion of them. The table shows under 200,000 clones, with about nine tenths occurring only once. The sequenced material came from PBMCs. These receptors were collected from a woman aged 18-29 years in good health and CMV-seropositive. Both conserved end residues are part of each CDR3. A D gene is named only where the DNA matches it firmly. Clone sizes are given selectively: once, few, many, or a class where the clone is expanded.

CDR3 length | D gene | J gene | clone size | V gene | CDR3 protein | CDR3 DNA
16 | NA | TRBJ2-1 | once | TRBV7-3 | CASSLEGPGTYNEQFF | TGTGCCAGCAGCTTAGAGGGTCCAGGAACCTACAATGAGCAGTTCTTC
19 | TRBD2 | TRBJ2-1 | NA | TRBV29-1 | CSVEDLRQGLAGGPNEQFF | TGCAGCGTTGAAGATCTTCGGCAGGGACTAGCGGGAGGGCCAAATGAGCAGTTCTTC
14 | NA | TRBJ1-5 | NA | TRBV7-2 | CASSPQGMDQPQHF | TGTGCCAGCAGCCCCCAGGGGATGGATCAGCCCCAGCATTTT
15 | NA | TRBJ2-2 | NA | TRBV7-3 | CASSLTSANTGELFF | TGTGCCAGCAGCTTAACGAGCGCGAACACCGGGGAGCTGTTTTTT
15 | NA | TRBJ1-5 | once | TRBV14 | CASSPGVAPNQPQHF | TGTGCCAGCAGCCCCGGGGTTGCGCCCAATCAGCCCCAGCATTTT
14 | NA | TRBJ1-2 | NA | TRBV11-2 | CASSLDITNYGYTF | TGTGCCAGCAGCTTGGACATCACTAACTATGGCTACACCTTC
12 | TRBD1 | TRBJ2-7 | NA | TRBV14 | CASSTGGYEQYF | TGTGCCAGCAGTACAGGGGGGTACGAGCAGTACTTC
13 | NA | TRBJ1-2 | NA | TRBV7-9 | CATLRDHRDGYTF | TGTGCCACCCTTCGGGACCACAGGGATGGCTACACCTTC
17 | TRBD1 | TRBJ1-3 | NA | TRBV28 | CASRDLTGQTSGNTIYF | TGTGCCAGCAGAGATCTTACGGGACAGACCTCTGGAAACACCATATATTTT
16 | NA | TRBJ2-1 | NA | TRBV27 | CASSPGLASSYNEQFF | TGTGCCAGCAGTCCCGGCCTAGCGAGCTCCTACAATGAGCAGTTCTTC
17 | NA | TRBJ2-3 | NA | TRBV6-1 | CASSEAGTGVPTDTQYF | TGTGCCAGCAGTGAAGCGGGGACGGGAGTCCCCACAGATACGCAGTATTTT
13 | TRBD1 | TRBJ1-4 | NA | TRBV5-4 | CAGQDRRNEKLFF | TGTGCCGGCCAGGACAGGCGAAATGAAAAACTGTTTTTT
15 | NA | TRBJ1-5 | NA | TRBV10-3 | CAISESGAGRVSQHF | TGTGCCATCAGTGAGTCGGGCGCCGGGAGAGTATCCCAGCATTTT
15 | NA | TRBJ2-7 | few | TRBV5-4 | CASSLDSAESYEQYF | TGTGCCAGCAGCTTGGATTCCGCGGAGTCCTACGAGCAGTACTTC
16 | NA | TRBJ2-2 | few | TRBV11-2 | CASSLDGLQGAGELFF | TGTGCCAGCAGCTTAGATGGTTTACAGGGTGCCGGGGAGCTGTTTTTT
15 | NA | TRBJ2-1 | NA | TRBV14 | CASGPPGAGYNEQFF | TGTGCCAGCGGGCCACCGGGAGCTGGGTACAATGAGCAGTTCTTC
13 | TRBD1 | TRBJ1-4 | NA | TRBV15 | CATLDRGGEKLFF | TGTGCCACCCTGGACAGGGGAGGCGAAAAACTGTTTTTT
15 | TRBD1 | TRBJ2-2 | NA | TRBV6-1 | CASHLVTGDTGELFF | TGTGCCAGCCATCTAGTGACAGGGGACACCGGGGAGCTGTTTTTT
11 | NA | TRBJ2-1 | NA | TRBV28 | CASSSYNEQFF | TGTGCCAGCAGTTCTTACAATGAGCAGTTCTTC
14 | NA | TRBJ1-5 | NA | TRBV7-2 | CASSSRGGNQPQHF | TGTGCCAGCAGCTCCCGGGGGGGCAATCAGCCCCAGCATTTT
15 | NA | TRBJ2-1 | once | TRBV7-2 | CASSLLFGNHNEQFF | TGTGCCAGCAGCTTATTATTCGGGAACCACAATGAGCAGTTCTTC
14 | NA | TRBJ2-7 | NA | TRBV4-2 | CASSPSPSAYEQYF | TGTGCCAGCAGCCCGTCTCCTTCGGCCTACGAGCAGTACTTC
12 | NA | TRBJ1-2 | NA | TRBV11-3 | CASGTGGYGYTF | TGTGCCAGCGGTACGGGAGGGTATGGCTACACCTTC
17 | NA | TRBJ1-1 | NA | TRBV14 | CASSQVFGGNLNTEAFF | TGTGCCAGCAGCCAAGTTTTCGGGGGGAATCTGAACACTGAAGCTTTCTTT
13 | NA | TRBJ1-5 | NA | TRBV19 | CASSIIGDQPQHF | TGTGCCAGTAGTATTATCGGTGATCAGCCCCAGCATTTT
15 | NA | TRBJ2-5 | NA | TRBV6-5 | CASSYSRVSVETQYF | TGTGCCAGCAGTTACTCGAGAGTGAGTGTAGAGACCCAGTACTTC
10 | NA | TRBJ1-2 | NA | TRBV6-6 | CASSSPGWTF | TGTGCCAGCAGTTCCCCGGGTTGGACCTTC